This is a list of T cell receptor beta chains from one sample in a study of OX40 agonist ivuxolimab in advanced cancers. Profiled with immunoSEQ multiplex PCR; TCRdb holds only in-frame clones, not every one. The repertoire consists of about 90,000 clones, with approximately 90% occurring once and the leading ten covering 0.33%. This sample comprised CD4+ or CD8+ T cells sorted from blood, obtained in a trial of the OX40 agonist ivuxolimab. These receptors all come from an adult with an advanced solid tumor such as melanoma, head and neck, liver or kidney cancer. CDR3s include the opening cysteine and the closing phenylalanine or tryptophan. A D gene is named only where the DNA matches it firmly. A row's size may be missing; if present it is once, few, many or a size class.

length,D,size,J,V,CDR3,DNA
14,TRBD2,NA,TRBJ2-7,TRBV18,CASSSTGLDGEQYF,TGTGCCAGCTCATCAACCGGACTAGACGGCGAGCAGTACTTC
13,NA,NA,TRBJ2-7,TRBV5-6,CASSLAYLYEQYF,TGTGCCAGCAGCTTGGCTTATCTCTACGAGCAGTACTTC
13,NA,NA,TRBJ2-3,TRBV19,CASKQRRQDTQYF,TGTGCCAGTAAGCAGCGGAGACAGGATACGCAGTATTTT
14,NA,NA,TRBJ1-3,TRBV5-1,CASSHGQSGNTIYF,TGCGCCAGCAGCCATGGACAGTCTGGAAACACCATATATTTT
15,TRBD1,NA,TRBJ2-7,TRBV15,CATSTVGDRGWEQYF,TGTGCCACCAGCACCGTTGGAGACAGGGGCTGGGAGCAGTACTTC
17,TRBD2,NA,TRBJ2-3,TRBV5-4,CASSLKLAGGRTDTQYF,TGTGCCAGCAGCTTGAAACTAGCGGGAGGGCGGACAGATACGCAGTATTTT
12,NA,once,TRBJ2-5,TRBV29-1,CSVVGLQETQYF,TGCAGCGTTGTTGGGCTCCAAGAGACCCAGTACTTC
15,TRBD2,NA,TRBJ2-7,TRBV11-2,CASSSSLAGVGEQYF,TGTGCCAGCAGCTCTTCACTAGCGGGGGTGGGGGAGCAGTACTTC
13,TRBD1,NA,TRBJ2-5,TRBV5-1,CASSGTGLETQYF,TGCGCCAGCAGCGGGACAGGGTTAGAGACCCAGTACTTC
15,TRBD2,NA,TRBJ2-4,TRBV30,CAWRIGGGKENIQYF,TGTGCCTGGAGGATCGGGGGGGGAAAGGAAAACATTCAGTACTTC
13,NA,NA,TRBJ2-7,TRBV7-2,CASSLAQASEQYF,TGTGCCAGCAGCTTAGCCCAGGCCAGCGAGCAGTACTTC
15,TRBD1,NA,TRBJ1-1,TRBV2,CASSSHRGTESEAFF,TGTGCCAGCAGTTCCCACAGGGGGACCGAGAGTGAAGCTTTCTTT
11,NA,NA,TRBJ2-5,TRBV7-8,CASSLGGPDYF,TGTGCCAGCAGCTTAGGGGGGCCCGACTACTTC
17,NA,NA,TRBJ2-1,TRBV7-8,CASSSRPGYSSYNEQFF,TGTGCCAGCAGCTCCCGGCCCGGGTATAGCTCCTACAATGAGCAGTTCTTC
13,TRBD2,NA,TRBJ2-7,TRBV7-8,CASSFRAGVEQYF,TGTGCCAGCAGCTTTAGAGCGGGAGTCGAGCAGTACTTC
15,TRBD1,once,TRBJ2-3,TRBV4-1,CASSQDGQGRDTQYF,TGCGCCAGCAGCCAAGACGGACAGGGTAGGGATACGCAGTATTTT
17,NA,NA,TRBJ2-1,TRBV4-2,CASSQEGGGRMGIEQFF,TGTGCCAGCAGCCAAGAAGGGGGCGGGAGGATGGGGATTGAGCAGTTCTTC
14,NA,NA,TRBJ1-5,TRBV7-2,CASSLGVGQEPQHF,TGTGCCAGCAGCTTAGGGGTGGGGCAGGAGCCCCAGCATTTT
15,TRBD2,NA,TRBJ2-5,TRBV6-1,CASTLGSGRRETQYF,TGTGCCAGCACCCTCGGTAGCGGGAGGCGAGAGACCCAGTACTTC
17,TRBD2,NA,TRBJ2-2,TRBV19,CASRRTSGTRNTGELFF,TGTGCCAGTAGAAGGACTAGCGGGACTCGGAACACCGGGGAGCTGTTTTTT
14,NA,NA,TRBJ1-5,TRBV9,CASSEAGTHQPQHF,TGTGCCAGCAGCGAAGCCGGGACCCATCAGCCCCAGCATTTT
15,NA,NA,TRBJ2-7,TRBV6-5,CASSYDRSYSYEQYF,TGTGCCAGCAGTTACGACAGGTCTTACTCCTACGAGCAGTACTTC
14,TRBD1,NA,TRBJ2-7,TRBV19,CASSPGQATYEQYF,TGTGCCAGTAGCCCGGGACAGGCAACCTACGAGCAGTACTTC
15,NA,few,TRBJ2-1,TRBV11-2,CASSPGQRAYNEQFF,TGTGCCAGCAGCCCAGGCCAGCGGGCCTACAATGAGCAGTTCTTC
14,NA,NA,TRBJ2-1,TRBV11-3,CASSLGGAGYEQFF,TGTGCCAGCAGCTTAGGGGGGGCCGGGTATGAGCAGTTCTTC
13,NA,once,TRBJ1-1,TRBV7-6,CASSLIENTEAFF,TGTGCCAGCAGCTTAATCGAGAACACTGAAGCTTTCTTT
14,NA,NA,TRBJ1-2,TRBV7-9,CASSLDAANYGYTF,TGTGCCAGCAGCTTAGACGCAGCGAACTATGGCTACACCTTC
15,TRBD2,NA,TRBJ2-1,TRBV7-3,CASSPTTSGRVEQFF,TGTGCCAGCAGCCCTACGACTAGCGGGAGGGTTGAGCAGTTCTTC
16,NA,few,TRBJ2-2,TRBV7-2,CASSLDPFSGSGELFF,TGTGCCAGCAGCTTAGACCCATTTTCGGGTTCCGGGGAGCTGTTTTTT
14,NA,NA,TRBJ1-5,TRBV5-6,CASSSRGRDQPQHF,TGTGCCAGCAGTTCCCGGGGACGAGATCAGCCCCAGCATTTT
15,TRBD1,NA,TRBJ2-3,TRBV5-4,CASSPRTGGTDTQYF,TGTGCCAGCAGCCCACGGACAGGGGGCACAGATACGCAGTATTTT
13,NA,NA,TRBJ2-3,TRBV9,CASSVDRADTQYF,TGTGCCAGCAGCGTAGACAGGGCAGATACGCAGTATTTT
15,TRBD1,NA,TRBJ1-1,TRBV6-5,CASTRTGGPGTEAFF,TGTGCCAGCACCCGGACAGGGGGTCCGGGTACTGAAGCTTTCTTT